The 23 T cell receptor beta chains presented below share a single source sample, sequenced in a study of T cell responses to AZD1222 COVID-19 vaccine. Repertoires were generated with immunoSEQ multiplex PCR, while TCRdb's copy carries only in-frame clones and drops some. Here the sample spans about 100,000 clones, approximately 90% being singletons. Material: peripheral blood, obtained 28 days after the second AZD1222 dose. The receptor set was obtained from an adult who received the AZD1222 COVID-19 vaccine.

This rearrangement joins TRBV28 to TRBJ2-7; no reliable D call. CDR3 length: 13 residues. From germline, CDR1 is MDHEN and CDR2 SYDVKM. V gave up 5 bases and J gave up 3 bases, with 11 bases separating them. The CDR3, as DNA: TGTGCCAGCAGTGGCCCCGCAGTCTACGAGCAGTACTTC. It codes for CASSGPAVYEQYF.

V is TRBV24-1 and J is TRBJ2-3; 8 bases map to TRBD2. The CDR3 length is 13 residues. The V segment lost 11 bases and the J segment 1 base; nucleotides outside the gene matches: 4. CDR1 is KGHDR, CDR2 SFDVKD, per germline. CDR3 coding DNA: TGTGCCATCTGTAGCGGGGGCACAGATACGCAGTATTTT. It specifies CAICSGGTDTQYF.

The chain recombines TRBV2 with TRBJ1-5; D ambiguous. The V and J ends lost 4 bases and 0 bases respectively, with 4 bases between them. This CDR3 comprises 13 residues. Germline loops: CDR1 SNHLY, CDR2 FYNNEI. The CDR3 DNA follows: TGTGCCAGCAGTGGAGATAGCAATCAGCCCCAGCATTTT. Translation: CASSGDSNQPQHF. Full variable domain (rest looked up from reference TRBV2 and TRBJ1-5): EPEVTQTPSHQVTQMGQEVILRCVPISNHLYFYWYRQILGQKVEFLVSFYNNEISEKSEIFDDQFSVERPDGSNFTLKIRSTKLEDSAMYFCASSGDSNQPQHFGDGTRLSIL.

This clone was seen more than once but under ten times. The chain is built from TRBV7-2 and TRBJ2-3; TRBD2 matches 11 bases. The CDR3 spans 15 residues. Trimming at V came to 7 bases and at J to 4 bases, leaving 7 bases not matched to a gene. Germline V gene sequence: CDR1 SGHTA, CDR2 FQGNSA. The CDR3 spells CASTVAGGPADTQYF. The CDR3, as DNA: TGTGCCAGCACCGTAGCGGGGGGGCCTGCAGATACGCAGTATTTT.

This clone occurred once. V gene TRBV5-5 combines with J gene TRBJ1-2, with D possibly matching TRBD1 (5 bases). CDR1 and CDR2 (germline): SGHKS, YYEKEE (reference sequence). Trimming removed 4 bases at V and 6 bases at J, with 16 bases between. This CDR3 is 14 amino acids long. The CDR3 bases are TGTGCCAGCAGCACCCGAGGGGACTTTAATGGCTACACCTTC. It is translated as CASSTRGDFNGYTF.

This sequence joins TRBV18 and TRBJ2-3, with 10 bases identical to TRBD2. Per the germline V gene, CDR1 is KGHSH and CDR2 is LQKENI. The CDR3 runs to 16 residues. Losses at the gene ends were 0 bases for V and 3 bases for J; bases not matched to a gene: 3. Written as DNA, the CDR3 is TGTGCCAGCTCACCACCCGGACTAGCGGTTACAGATACGCAGTATTTT. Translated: CASSPPGLAVTDTQYF.

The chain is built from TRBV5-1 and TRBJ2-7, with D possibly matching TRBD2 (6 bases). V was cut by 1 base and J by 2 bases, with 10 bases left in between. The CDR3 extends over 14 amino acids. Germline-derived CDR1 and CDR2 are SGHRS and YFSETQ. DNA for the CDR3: TGCGCCAGCAGCTTGTTAGGGACTCCCTACGAGCAGTACTTC. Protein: CASSLLGTPYEQYF. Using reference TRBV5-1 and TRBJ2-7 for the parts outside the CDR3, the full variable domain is KAGVTQTPRYLIKTRGQQVTLSCSPISGHRSVSWYQQTPGQGLQFLFEYFSETQRNKGNFPGRFSGRQFSNSRSEMNVSTLELGDSALYLCASSLLGTPYEQYFGPGTRLTVT.

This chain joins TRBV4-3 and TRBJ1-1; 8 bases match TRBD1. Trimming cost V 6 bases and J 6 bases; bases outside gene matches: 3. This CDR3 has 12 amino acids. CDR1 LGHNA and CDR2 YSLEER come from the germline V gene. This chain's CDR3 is CASSKTGAEAFF. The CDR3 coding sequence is TGCGCCAGCAGTAAGACAGGGGCTGAAGCTTTCTTT.

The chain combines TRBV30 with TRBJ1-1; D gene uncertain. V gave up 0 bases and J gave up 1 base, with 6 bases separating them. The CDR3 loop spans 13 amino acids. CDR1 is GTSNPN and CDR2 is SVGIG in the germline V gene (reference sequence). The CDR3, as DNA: TGTGCCTGGAGTGTAGGATGGAACACTGAAGCTTTCTTT. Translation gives CAWSVGWNTEAFF.

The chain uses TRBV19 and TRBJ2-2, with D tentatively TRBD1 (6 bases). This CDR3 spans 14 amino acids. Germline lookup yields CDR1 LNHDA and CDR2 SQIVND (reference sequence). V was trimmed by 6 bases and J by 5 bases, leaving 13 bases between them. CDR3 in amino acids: CASRPDRRTGELFF. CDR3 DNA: TGTGCCAGTAGGCCAGACAGGAGGACCGGGGAGCTGTTTTTT.

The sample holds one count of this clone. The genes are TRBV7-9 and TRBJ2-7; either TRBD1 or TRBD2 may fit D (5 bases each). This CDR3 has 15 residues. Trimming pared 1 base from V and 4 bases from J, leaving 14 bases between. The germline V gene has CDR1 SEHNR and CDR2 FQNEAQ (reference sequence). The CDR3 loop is CASSLEGTAWYEQYF. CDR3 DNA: TGTGCCAGCAGCTTAGAAGGGACCGCCTGGTACGAGCAGTACTTC.

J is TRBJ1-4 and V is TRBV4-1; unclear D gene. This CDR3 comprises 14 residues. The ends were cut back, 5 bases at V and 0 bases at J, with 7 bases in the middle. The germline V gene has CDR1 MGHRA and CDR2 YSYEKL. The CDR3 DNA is TGCGCCAGCAGCACCGCTGCAACTAATGAAAAACTGTTTTTT. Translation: CASSTAATNEKLFF.

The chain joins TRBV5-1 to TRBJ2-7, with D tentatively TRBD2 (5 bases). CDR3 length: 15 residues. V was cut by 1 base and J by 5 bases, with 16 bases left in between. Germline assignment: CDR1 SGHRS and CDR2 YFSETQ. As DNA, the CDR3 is TGCGCCAGCAGCTTGTCCCGGACTCTAACCGACGAGCAGTACTTC. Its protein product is CASSLSRTLTDEQYF.

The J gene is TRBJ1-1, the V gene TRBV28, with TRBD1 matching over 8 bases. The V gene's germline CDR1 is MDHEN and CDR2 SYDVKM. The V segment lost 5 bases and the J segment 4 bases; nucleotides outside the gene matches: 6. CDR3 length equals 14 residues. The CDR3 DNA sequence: TGTGCCAGCAGTCCGCGACAGGGGATCACTGAAGCTTTCTTT. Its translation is CASSPRQGITEAFF.

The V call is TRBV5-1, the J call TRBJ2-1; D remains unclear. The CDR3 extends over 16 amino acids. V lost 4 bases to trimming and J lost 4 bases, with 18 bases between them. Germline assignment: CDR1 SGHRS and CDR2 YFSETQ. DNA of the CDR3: TGCGCCAGCAGCATTCGAACTGGTCCGGCGTACAATGAGCAGTTCTTC. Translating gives CASSIRTGPAYNEQFF. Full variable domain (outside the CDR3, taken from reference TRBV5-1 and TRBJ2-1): KAGVTQTPRYLIKTRGQQVTLSCSPISGHRSVSWYQQTPGQGLQFLFEYFSETQRNKGNFPGRFSGRQFSNSRSEMNVSTLELGDSALYLCASSIRTGPAYNEQFFGPGTRLTVL.

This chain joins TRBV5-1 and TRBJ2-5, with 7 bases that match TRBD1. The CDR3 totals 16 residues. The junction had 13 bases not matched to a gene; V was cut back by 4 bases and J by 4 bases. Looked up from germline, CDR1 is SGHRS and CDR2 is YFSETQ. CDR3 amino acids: CASSPGGRGKGETQYF. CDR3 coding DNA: TGCGCCAGCAGCCCCGGTGGCAGGGGGAAGGGAGAGACCCAGTACTTC. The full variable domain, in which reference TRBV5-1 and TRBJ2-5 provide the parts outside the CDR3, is KAGVTQTPRYLIKTRGQQVTLSCSPISGHRSVSWYQQTPGQGLQFLFEYFSETQRNKGNFPGRFSGRQFSNSRSEMNVSTLELGDSALYLCASSPGGRGKGETQYFGPGTRLLVL.

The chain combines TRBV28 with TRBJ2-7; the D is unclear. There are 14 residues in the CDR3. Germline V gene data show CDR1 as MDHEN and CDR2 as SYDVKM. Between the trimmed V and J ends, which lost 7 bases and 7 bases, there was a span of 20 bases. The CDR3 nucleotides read TGTGCCAGCAAACCCTTCCCCGAGTCTACAGAGCAGTACTTC. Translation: CASKPFPESTEQYF. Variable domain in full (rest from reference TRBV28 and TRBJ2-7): DVKVTQSSRYLVKRTGEKVFLECVQDMDHENMFWYRQDPGLGLRLIYFSYDVKMKEKGDIPEGYSVSREKKERFSLILESASTNQTSMYLCASKPFPESTEQYFGPGTRLTVT.

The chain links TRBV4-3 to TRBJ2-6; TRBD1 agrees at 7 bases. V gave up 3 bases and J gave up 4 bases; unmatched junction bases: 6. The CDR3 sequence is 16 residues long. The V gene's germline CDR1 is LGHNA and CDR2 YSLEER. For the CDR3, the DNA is TGCGCCAGCAGCCATGACAGGGCCTTCGGGGCCAACGTCCTGACTTTC. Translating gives CASSHDRAFGANVLTF.

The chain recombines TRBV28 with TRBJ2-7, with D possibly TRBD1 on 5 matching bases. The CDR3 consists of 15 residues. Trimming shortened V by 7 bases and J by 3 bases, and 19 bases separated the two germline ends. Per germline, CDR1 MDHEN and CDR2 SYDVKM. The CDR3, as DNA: TGTGCCAGCATCCTCTCCCAAGGGCAGGGCTACGAGCAGTACTTC. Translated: CASILSQGQGYEQYF.

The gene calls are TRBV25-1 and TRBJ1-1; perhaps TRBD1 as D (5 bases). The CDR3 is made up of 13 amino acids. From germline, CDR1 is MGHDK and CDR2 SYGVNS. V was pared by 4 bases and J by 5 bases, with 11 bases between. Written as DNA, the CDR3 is TGTGCCAGCAGTGCAGCGGGGGGGACTGAAGCTTTCTTT. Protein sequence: CASSAAGGTEAFF.

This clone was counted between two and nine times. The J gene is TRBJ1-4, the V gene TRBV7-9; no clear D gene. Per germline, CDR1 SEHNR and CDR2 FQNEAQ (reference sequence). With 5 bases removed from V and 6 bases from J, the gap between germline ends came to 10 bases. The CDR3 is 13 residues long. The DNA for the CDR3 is TGTGCCAGCAGCGCCGACCCTGATGAAAAACTGTTTTTT. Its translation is CASSADPDEKLFF.

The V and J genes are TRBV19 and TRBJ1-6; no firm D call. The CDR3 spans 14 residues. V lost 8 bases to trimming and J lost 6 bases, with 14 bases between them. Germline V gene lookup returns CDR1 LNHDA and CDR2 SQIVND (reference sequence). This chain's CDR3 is CASSIGVLNSPLHF. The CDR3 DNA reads TGTGCCAGTTCCATCGGGGTCCTTAATTCACCCCTCCACTTT. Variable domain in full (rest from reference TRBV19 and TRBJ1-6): DGGITQSPKYLFRKEGQNVTLSCEQNLNHDAMYWYRQDPGQGLRLIYYSQIVNDFQKGDIAEGYSVSREKKESFPLTVTSAQKNPTAFYLCASSIGVLNSPLHFGNGTRLTVT.

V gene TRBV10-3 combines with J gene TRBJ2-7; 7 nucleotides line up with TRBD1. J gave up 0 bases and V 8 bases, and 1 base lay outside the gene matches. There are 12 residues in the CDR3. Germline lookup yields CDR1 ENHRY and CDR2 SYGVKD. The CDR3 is CAIGDSSYEQYF. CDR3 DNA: TGTGCCATCGGGGACAGCTCCTACGAGCAGTACTTC.